This TCR beta chain came from a study of CD8 T cells in Susac syndrome. With random hexamers, about 0.45 to 1 ug RNA was reverse transcribed. TCRdb itself ran the immunoSEQ multiplex PCR reads through MiXCR, one entry per CDR3 protein. The sample has approximately 300,000 distinct CDR3 sequences, roughly 85% seen once. This clonotype was seen once. TCR beta sequencing covered blood CD8+ and CD4+ T cells. Patients with stable or active relapsing-remitting disease, all of them treatment-naive, made up the multiple sclerosis controls. The authors negatively isolated CD8+ and CD4+ T cells and FACS-enriched TEMRA cells. Between the trimmed V and J ends, which lost 2 bases and 10 bases, there was a span of 11 bases. This CDR3 has 12 amino acids. CDR1 is SNHLY, CDR2 FYNNEI, per germline.

The chain links TRBV2 to TRBJ1-1; no definite D call. This TCR derives from a human donor with multiple sclerosis. The sequenced sample consisted of CD8+ T cells from PBMCs. DNA of the CDR3: TGTGCCAGCAGTGAACGGCTTTCTGGAGCTTTCTTT. This codes for CASSERLSGAFF.